A selection of T cell receptor beta chains follows, all from one sample in a study of Tregs in tolerant kidney transplant recipients. Profiled with immunoSEQ multiplex PCR; TCRdb holds only in-frame clones, not every one. This table has approximately 45,000 clones, about 95% appearing once. Their antigens remain unidentified. Sequences were obtained from Tregs from blood cultured with allogeneic cells. Source of these receptors: a human donor in good health. The CDR3 runs from the conserved cysteine through the conserved F or W. D genes are given only for firm matches. Some rows have no size entry. The others give once, few or many, or a class for an expanded clone.

J | size | D | V | CDR3 | DNA
TRBJ2-7 | . | . | TRBV7-9 | CASSLPPQGPTWGEQYF | TGTGCCAGCAGCTTACCCCCCCAGGGGCCGACCTGGGGCGAGCAGTACTTC
TRBJ1-1 | . | . | TRBV6-5 | CASIRLSGGTEAFF | TGTGCCAGCATCAGACTCTCGGGAGGGACTGAAGCTTTCTTT
TRBJ2-5 | few | . | TRBV7-9 | CASSFGETQYF | TGTGCCAGCAGCTTTGGAGAGACCCAGTACTTC
TRBJ1-2 | . | . | TRBV15 | CATSRGYLVGANYGYTF | TGTGCCACCAGCAGAGGATATCTGGTCGGAGCTAACTATGGCTACACCTTC
TRBJ2-1 | . | TRBD2 | TRBV19 | CASTKTSGTYNEQFF | TGTGCCTCTACGAAGACTAGCGGGACCTACAATGAGCAGTTCTTC
TRBJ1-3 | . | . | TRBV18 | CASSEQAGNTIYF | TGTGCCAGCTCAGAACAGGCTGGAAACACCATATATTTT
TRBJ2-2 | . | TRBD2 | TRBV7-2 | CASSFRTSGGLAGELFF | TGTGCCAGCAGCTTTAGGACTAGCGGGGGGTTGGCCGGGGAGCTGTTTTTT
TRBJ2-5 | once | TRBD2 | TRBV7-9 | CASSPGRGEETQYF | TGTGCCAGCAGCCCAGGACGGGGGGAAGAGACCCAGTACTTC
TRBJ1-4 | once | . | TRBV23-1 | CASSQEQRNEKLFF | TGCGCCAGCAGTCAAGAACAGCGCAATGAAAAACTGTTTTTT
TRBJ2-2 | once | . | TRBV19 | CASSILGPKNTGELFF | TGTGCCAGTAGTATTCTCGGCCCGAAAAACACCGGGGAGCTGTTTTTT
TRBJ1-1 | . | TRBD1 | TRBV6-1 | CASTRQGMVTEAFF | TGTGCCAGCACGAGACAGGGAATGGTCACTGAAGCTTTCTTT